This T cell receptor beta chain derives from a study of radiotherapy plus CTLA-4 blockade in lung cancer. CDR1 is GTSNPN and CDR2 is SVGIG in the germline V gene (reference sequence). Trimming removed 0 bases from V and 3 bases from J; junction bases left unmatched: 7. CDR3 length: 15 residues. Patients had chemo-refractory metastatic non-small-cell lung cancer and received focal radiation plus CTLA-4 blockade that used ipilimumab. A note on this clone: Its antigen is currently unknown.

Sequencing used immunoSEQ multiplex PCR; TCRdb keeps in-frame clones, though not all of them. Counted here are 57,000 or so clones, 77% occurring once; the ten biggest clones make up approximately 4.4%. General study results and limits: TCR clones from tumors expanded in blood after radiotherapy plus ipilimumab.

V is TRBV30 and J is TRBJ1-2, with 7 nucleotides matching TRBD1. The TCR comes from a human donor with non-small cell lung cancer who had a complete response to radiotherapy plus ipilimumab. Sequencing used peripheral blood, obtained from a patient treated with radiotherapy plus ipilimumab. Here the CDR3 DNA reads TGTGCCTGGAGTGTACGTACAGGGGAGGACTATGGCTACACCTTC. Protein sequence: CAWSVRTGEDYGYTF.